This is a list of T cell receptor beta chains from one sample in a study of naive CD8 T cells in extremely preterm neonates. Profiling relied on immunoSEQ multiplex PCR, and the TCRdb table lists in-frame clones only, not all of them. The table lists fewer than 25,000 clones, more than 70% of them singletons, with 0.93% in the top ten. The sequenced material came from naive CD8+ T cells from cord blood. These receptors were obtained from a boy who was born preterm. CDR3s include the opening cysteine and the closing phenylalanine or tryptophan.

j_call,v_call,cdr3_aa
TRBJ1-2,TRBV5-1,CASSLGGYGYTF
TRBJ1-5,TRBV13,CASSLGQNQPQHF
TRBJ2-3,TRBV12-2,CASRLGGSDTQYF
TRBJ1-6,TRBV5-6,CASSLAGGNSPLHF
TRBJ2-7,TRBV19,CASRQGAYEQYF
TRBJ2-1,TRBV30,CAWSVAGGYNEQFF
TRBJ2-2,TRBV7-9,CASSLGSQELFF
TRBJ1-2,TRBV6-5,CASSYSGTGDDYGYTF
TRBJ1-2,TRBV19,CASSKTGEYGYTF
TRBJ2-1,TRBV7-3,CASSLDNSYNEQFF
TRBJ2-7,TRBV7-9,CASSLATYEQYF
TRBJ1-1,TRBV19,CASSIDMNTEAFF
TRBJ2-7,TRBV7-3,CASSLDSSYEQYF
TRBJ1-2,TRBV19,CASRGYGYTF
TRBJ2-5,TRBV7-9,CASSPQGETQYF
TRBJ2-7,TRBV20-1,CSASGGGEQYF
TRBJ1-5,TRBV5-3,CARSRTGKYQPQHF